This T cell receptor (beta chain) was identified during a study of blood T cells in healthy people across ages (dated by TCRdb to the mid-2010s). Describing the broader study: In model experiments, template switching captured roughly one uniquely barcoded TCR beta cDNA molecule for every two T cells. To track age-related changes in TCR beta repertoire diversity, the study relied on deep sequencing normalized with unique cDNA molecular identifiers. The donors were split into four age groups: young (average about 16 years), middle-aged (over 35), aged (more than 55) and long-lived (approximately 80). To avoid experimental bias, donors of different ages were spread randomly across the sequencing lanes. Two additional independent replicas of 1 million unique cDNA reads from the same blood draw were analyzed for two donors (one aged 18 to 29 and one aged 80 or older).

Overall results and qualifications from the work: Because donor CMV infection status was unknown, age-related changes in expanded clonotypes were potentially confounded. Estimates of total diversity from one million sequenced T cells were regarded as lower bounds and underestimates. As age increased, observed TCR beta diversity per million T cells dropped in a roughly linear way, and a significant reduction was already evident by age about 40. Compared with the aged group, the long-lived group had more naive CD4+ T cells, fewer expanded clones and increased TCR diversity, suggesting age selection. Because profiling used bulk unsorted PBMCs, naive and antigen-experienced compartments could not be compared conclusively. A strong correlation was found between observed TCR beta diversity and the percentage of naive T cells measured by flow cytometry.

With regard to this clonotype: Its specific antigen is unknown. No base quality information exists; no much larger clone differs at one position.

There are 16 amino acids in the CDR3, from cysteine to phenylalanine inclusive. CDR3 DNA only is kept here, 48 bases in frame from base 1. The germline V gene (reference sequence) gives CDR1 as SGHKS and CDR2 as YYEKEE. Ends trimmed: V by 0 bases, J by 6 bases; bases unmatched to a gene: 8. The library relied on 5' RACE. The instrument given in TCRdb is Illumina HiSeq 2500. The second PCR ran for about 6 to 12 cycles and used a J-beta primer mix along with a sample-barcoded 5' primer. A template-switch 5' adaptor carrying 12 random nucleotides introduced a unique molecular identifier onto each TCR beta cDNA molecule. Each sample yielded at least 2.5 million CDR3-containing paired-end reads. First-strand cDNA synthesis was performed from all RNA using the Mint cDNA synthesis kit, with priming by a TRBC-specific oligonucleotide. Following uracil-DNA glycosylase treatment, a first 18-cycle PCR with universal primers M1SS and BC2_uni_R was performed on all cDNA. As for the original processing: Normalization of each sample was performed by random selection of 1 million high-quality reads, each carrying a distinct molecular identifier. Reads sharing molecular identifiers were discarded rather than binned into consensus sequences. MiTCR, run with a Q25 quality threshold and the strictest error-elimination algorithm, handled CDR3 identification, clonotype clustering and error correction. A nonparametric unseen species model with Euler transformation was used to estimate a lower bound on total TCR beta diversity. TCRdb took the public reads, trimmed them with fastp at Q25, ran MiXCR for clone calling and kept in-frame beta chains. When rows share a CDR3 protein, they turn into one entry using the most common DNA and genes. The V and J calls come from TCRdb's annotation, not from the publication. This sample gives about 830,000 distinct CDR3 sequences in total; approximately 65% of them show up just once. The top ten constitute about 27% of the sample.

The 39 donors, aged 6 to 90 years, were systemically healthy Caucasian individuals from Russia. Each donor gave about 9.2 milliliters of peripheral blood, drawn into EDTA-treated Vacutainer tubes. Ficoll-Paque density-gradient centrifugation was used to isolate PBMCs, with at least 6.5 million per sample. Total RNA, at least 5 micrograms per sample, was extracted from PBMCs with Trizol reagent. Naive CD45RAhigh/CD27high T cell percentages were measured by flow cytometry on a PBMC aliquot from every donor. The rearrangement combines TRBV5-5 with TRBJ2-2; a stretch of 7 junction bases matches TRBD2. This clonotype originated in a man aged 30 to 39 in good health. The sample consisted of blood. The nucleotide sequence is TGTGCCAGCAGCTTGGCTGCGGGAGCTTATTCCGGGGAGCTGTTTTTT. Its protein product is CASSLAAGAYSGELFF.